This T cell receptor beta chain was sequenced in a study of blood T cell repertoires in COVID-19. About the research overall: COVID-19 samples from acute and convalescent phases originated in the United States, Italy and Spain. Sample material is recorded as cDNA or gDNA derived from T cells, B-cell-depleted T cells, or PBMCs.

Per the original data handling: Nucleated cell counts were estimated from reference gene primer amplification. TCRdb's table, derived via immunoSEQ multiplex PCR, lists solely in-frame clones and lacks some. V, J and clone size are taken as reported in that table, and D and trimming were inferred from the DNA itself. Of about 260,000 clones in the sample, roughly 89% were seen once. This CDR3 region has 15 residues. CDR1 is SGHDT, CDR2 YYEEEE, per germline. V gave up 3 bases and J gave up 1 base, with 13 bases separating them. The TCR sequence derives from a middle-aged woman who had recovered from COVID-19. The rearrangement uses TRBV5-6 and TRBJ2-5; D perhaps matches TRBD1 (6 bases). The sample comprised peripheral blood. The CDR3: CASSWDTRSQETQYF. Written as DNA, the CDR3 is TGTGCCAGCAGCTGGGACACCCGCAGCCAAGAGACCCAGTACTTC. The complete variable domain, with remaining parts taken from reference TRBV5-6 and TRBJ2-5, reads DAGVTQSPTHLIKTRGQQVTLRCSPKSGHDTVSWYQQALGQGPQFIFQYYEEEERQRGNFPDRFSGHQFPNYSSELNVNALLLGDSALYLCASSWDTRSQETQYFGPGTRLLVL.